This passage covers 7 T cell receptor beta chains from one sample sequenced in a study of T cell responses to AZD1222 COVID-19 vaccine. The data were produced by immunoSEQ multiplex PCR, yet TCRdb's version contains in-frame clones alone and is incomplete. The sample contains 140,000 to 150,000 clones, less than 95% of which appear only once. The sample here was peripheral blood, taken 28 days after the second dose of the MenACWY control vaccine. The receptors come from an adult who received the MenACWY meningococcal vaccine as a control.

The chain joins TRBV4-2 to TRBJ1-3; weak D call: TRBD1 (6 bases). The germline V gene has CDR1 LGHNA and CDR2 YNFKEQ. V dropped 4 bases and J dropped 0 bases, with 13 bases sitting between them. CDR3 length: 16 amino acids. As DNA, the CDR3 is TGTGCCAGCAGCCCGATGGACAGAAGCTCTGGAAACACCATATATTTT. This translates into CASSPMDRSSGNTIYF.

The genes are TRBV6-5 and TRBJ1-1; D might be TRBD1 (5 bases). The CDR3 has 13 residues. V lost 4 bases, J lost 1 base, and 7 bases lay in between. Looked up from germline, CDR1 is MNHEY and CDR2 is SVGAGI. The CDR3 DNA is TGTGCCAGCAGTTCCGGGGGGAACACTGAAGCTTTCTTT. Translation gives CASSSGGNTEAFF.

The J gene is TRBJ1-2, the V gene TRBV24-1; tentatively, D is TRBD1 (6 bases). The CDR3 spans 13 residues. Trimming pared 0 bases from V and 6 bases from J, leaving 7 bases between. Germline CDR1 KGHDR, CDR2 SFDVKD. The CDR3 DNA reads as TGTGCCACCAGTGATTTGCGGGACAATGGCTACACCTTC. Encoded protein: CATSDLRDNGYTF.

The J gene is TRBJ1-2, the V gene TRBV2; D gene uncertain. The CDR3 is made up of 13 amino acids. Germline CDR1 is SNHLY and CDR2 is FYNNEI. Trimming stripped 1 base from V and 2 bases from J, with 5 bases between. CDR3 sequence: CASSEGPNYGYTF. CDR3 nucleotides: TGTGCCAGCAGTGAAGGGCCCAACTATGGCTACACCTTC.

The gene calls are TRBV7-2 and TRBJ2-3, with 11 nucleotides matching TRBD2. CDR3 length equals 16 residues. Germline lookup yields CDR1 SGHTA and CDR2 FQGNSA. The V and J ends lost 2 bases and 5 bases, in that order; junction bases with no gene match: 6. CDR3 region: CASSLRLAGGGDTQYF. DNA for the CDR3: TGTGCCAGCAGCTTACGGCTAGCGGGAGGAGGAGATACGCAGTATTTT.

This chain joins TRBV19 and TRBJ1-5; TRBD1 is a possible D gene (6 bases). V was trimmed by 6 bases and J by 4 bases, leaving 13 bases between them. CDR1 and CDR2 from the germline V gene are LNHDA and SQIVND (reference sequence). The CDR3 sequence is 14 residues long. The CDR3 loop reads CASSGDMENQPQHF. Written as DNA, the CDR3 is TGTGCCAGTAGCGGGGACATGGAGAATCAGCCCCAGCATTTT.

This chain links TRBV18 with TRBJ1-5; D is undetermined. V shed 1 base and J shed 2 bases, with 9 bases lying between them. The CDR3 length is 15 residues. Germline loops: CDR1 KGHSH, CDR2 LQKENI. The CDR3 nucleotides read TGTGCCAGCTCACCACAGGGTGATGGCAATCAGCCCCAGCATTTT. The encoded protein is CASSPQGDGNQPQHF.